These 23 T cell receptor beta chains came from one sample sequenced in a study of blood T cell repertoires in COVID-19. The assay was immunoSEQ multiplex PCR, and TCRdb's table has in-frame clones only and misses some. The data contain 50,000 to 70,000 clones, about 90% of them singletons. Sequenced sample: peripheral blood. The receptors were gathered from a man aged 60 to 69 with acute or convalescent COVID-19.

This clone came up once. The V gene is TRBV3-1 (or the pseudogene TRBV3-2), the J gene TRBJ2-2; 8 positions agree with TRBD2. V was pared by 4 bases and J by 5 bases, with 6 bases of the junction left unmatched. From germline, CDR1 is LGHDT and CDR2 YNNKEL (reference sequence). The CDR3 consists of 15 residues. The CDR3 nucleotides are TGTGCCAGCAGCCCCCCGGGGGGGCGGACCGGGGAGCTGTTTTTT. Translated, it gives CASSPPGGRTGELFF.

The chain has TRBV30 and TRBJ1-5; 8 bases match TRBD1. The junction had 7 bases not matched to a gene; V was cut back by 2 bases and J by 7 bases. CDR1 GTSNPN and CDR2 SVGIG come from the germline V gene (reference sequence). This CDR3 is built from 14 residues. In DNA, the CDR3 is TGTGCCTGGAGTCCAACAGGGGGGGACCAGCCCCAGCATTTT. Translated, it gives CAWSPTGGDQPQHF.

This clone was seen only a few times. The chain joins TRBV5-1 to TRBJ2-1, with D tentatively TRBD1 (5 bases). The CDR3 extends over 15 amino acids. V lost 0 bases, J lost 5 bases, and 12 bases lay in between. CDR1 is SGHRS and CDR2 is YFSETQ in the germline V gene. CDR3 bases: TGCGCCAGCAGCTTGGAGGGCAGGGTGGACAATGAGCAGTTCTTC. Amino acid sequence: CASSLEGRVDNEQFF.

The V and J genes are TRBV13 and TRBJ2-1; D is possibly TRBD2 (5 bases). This CDR3 region has 15 residues. The germline V and J ends were trimmed by 5 bases and 8 bases, with 19 bases remaining between them. Germline CDR1 and CDR2: PRHDT and FYEKMQ (reference sequence). CDR3: CASSPPGLGVYEQFF. CDR3 DNA sequence: TGTGCCAGCAGCCCGCCCGGACTCGGGGTTTATGAGCAGTTCTTC.

The sample holds one count of this clone. The chain uses TRBV10-1 and TRBJ2-7; D may be TRBD2 (7 bases). This CDR3 comprises 16 residues. The ends were cut back, 9 bases at V and 3 bases at J, with 24 bases in the middle. Germline V gene sequence: CDR1 WNHNN, CDR2 SYGVQD (reference sequence). The CDR3 spells CARGGADNSLYYEQYF. The CDR3 bases are TGCGCCAGAGGGGGGGCGGATAACTCCTTATACTACGAGCAGTACTTC.

The chain uses TRBV19 and TRBJ1-2; D is perhaps TRBD1 (6 bases). The CDR3 is made up of 14 amino acids. Trimming removed 5 bases at V and 4 bases at J, with 14 bases between. Germline loops: CDR1 LNHDA, CDR2 SQIVND (reference sequence). The CDR3 region is CASSASRDIYGYTF. CDR3 sequence (DNA): TGTGCCAGTAGTGCGTCCCGGGACATCTATGGCTACACCTTC. Together with reference TRBV19 and TRBJ1-2, the CDR3 gives the full variable domain: DGGITQSPKYLFRKEGQNVTLSCEQNLNHDAMYWYRQDPGQGLRLIYYSQIVNDFQKGDIAEGYSVSREKKESFPLTVTSAQKNPTAFYLCASSASRDIYGYTFGSGTRLTVV.

The chain uses TRBV11-3 and TRBJ2-3, with 10 bases identical to TRBD1. CDR1 and CDR2 (germline): SGHNT, YENEEA. Trimming cost V 5 bases and J 8 bases; bases outside gene matches: 13. CDR3 length: 16 residues. The CDR3 DNA reads TGTGCCAGCAGCGCCCGGGACAGGGGCGACGGAGGTACGCAGTATTTT. As protein: CASSARDRGDGGTQYF.

This clone was recorded once. The chain couples TRBV30 to TRBJ1-1; a weak D match, TRBD1 (6 bases). CDR1 and CDR2 from the germline V gene are GTSNPN and SVGIG (reference sequence). The V gene lost 4 bases and the J gene lost 5 bases, with 17 bases spanning the gap. The CDR3 runs to 14 residues. CDR3 sequence (DNA): TGTGCCTGGACGAAGGGCGGGGGGCGGACTGAAGCTTTCTTT. Translating it yields CAWTKGGGRTEAFF.

This clone was seen a single time. The V gene is TRBV19, the J gene TRBJ1-5; TRBD1 matches at 8 bases. The CDR3 runs 14 residues. Germline V CDR1 and CDR2: LNHDA, SQIVND (reference sequence). Trimming cost V 5 bases and J 7 bases; bases outside gene matches: 7. CDR3 nucleotide sequence: TGTGCCAGTAGTTCCGACAGGGGAGGACAGCCCCAGCATTTT. Its protein product is CASSSDRGGQPQHF. The entire variable domain, with the rest obtained from reference TRBV19 and TRBJ1-5, is as follows: DGGITQSPKYLFRKEGQNVTLSCEQNLNHDAMYWYRQDPGQGLRLIYYSQIVNDFQKGDIAEGYSVSREKKESFPLTVTSAQKNPTAFYLCASSSDRGGQPQHFGDGTRLSIL.

The chain uses TRBV7-9 and TRBJ1-2; no clear D. V was pared by 1 base and J by 7 bases, with 13 bases between. This CDR3 is built from 14 residues. Per germline, CDR1 SEHNR and CDR2 FQNEAQ (reference sequence). CDR3 coding DNA: TGTGCCAGCAGCTTAGACCTACTACACGGTGGCTACACCTTC. It is translated as CASSLDLLHGGYTF. The whole variable domain, remainder taken from reference TRBV7-9 and TRBJ1-2, is DTGVSQNPRHKITKRGQNVTFRCDPISEHNRLYWYRQTLGQGPEFLTYFQNEAQLEKSRLLSDRFSAERPKGSFSTLEIQRTEQGDSAMYLCASSLDLLHGGYTFGSGTRLTVV.

V gene TRBV9 combines with J gene TRBJ1-2; perhaps TRBD1 as D (6 bases). The CDR3 is 13 residues long. Germline values: CDR1 SGDLS, CDR2 YYNGEE. Trimming took off 4 bases at V and 8 bases at J, with 15 bases between the two ends. CDR3 in DNA: TGTGCCAGCAGCCTAGAGGGGGGGCAAGGCTACACCTTC. Its protein is CASSLEGGQGYTF. Full variable domain (rest looked up from reference TRBV9 and TRBJ1-2): DSGVTQTPKHLITATGQRVTLRCSPRSGDLSVYWYQQSLDQGLQFLIQYYNGEERAKGNILERFSAQQFPDLHSELNLSSLELGDSALYFCASSLEGGQGYTFGSGTRLTVV.

The chain employs TRBV3-1 (or the pseudogene TRBV3-2) and TRBJ1-4; the D gene is possibly TRBD1 (6 bases). The germline gives CDR1 LGHDT, CDR2 YNNKEL (reference sequence). Trimming removed 0 bases from V and 6 bases from J, with 11 bases in between. The CDR3 is 15 residues long. This CDR3 is CASSQERGGHEKLFF. As DNA, the CDR3 is TGTGCCAGCAGCCAAGAAAGAGGGGGTCATGAAAAACTGTTTTTT.

The rearrangement links TRBV24-1 to TRBJ1-1, with 7 nucleotides matching TRBD1. Losses at the gene ends were 3 bases for V and 7 bases for J; bases not matched to a gene: 4. The CDR3 contains 13 residues. Germline loops: CDR1 KGHDR, CDR2 SFDVKD. CDR3 DNA: TGTGCCACCAGTGATCCGGGACAGCTTGAAGCTTTCTTT. Its translation: CATSDPGQLEAFF.

The rearrangement links TRBV7-3 to TRBJ1-1, with D perhaps TRBD1 (5 bases). Trimming left V 4 bases short and J 4 bases short, with 16 bases between. Germline V lookup: CDR1 SGHTA, CDR2 FQGTGA. The CDR3 loop spans 15 amino acids. CDR3 nucleotide sequence: TGTGCCAGCAGCTCCGGTGGGGGGAGATCCACTGAAGCTTTCTTT. This gives the protein CASSSGGGRSTEAFF.

The chain links TRBV7-8 to TRBJ2-7; D gene ambiguous. The germline CDR1 and CDR2 sequences are SGHVS and FQNEAQ. Deletions cut 3 bases from V and 3 bases from J, with 24 bases between. The CDR3 length is 18 residues. The CDR3 spells CASSFSRLGTDTFYEQYF. CDR3 sequence (DNA): TGTGCCAGCAGCTTTTCCCGCCTTGGAACCGACACCTTCTACGAGCAGTACTTC.

The chain recombines TRBV30 with TRBJ2-1, with D tentatively TRBD2 (5 bases). The V gene lost 2 bases and the J gene lost 5 bases, with 16 bases spanning the gap. The CDR3 totals 15 residues. Germline CDR1 GTSNPN, CDR2 SVGIG (reference sequence). The CDR3 sequence is CAWSRRGGRDNEQFF. The CDR3 nucleotides are TGTGCCTGGAGTAGGCGTGGCGGGCGGGACAATGAGCAGTTCTTC.

The chain links TRBV9 to TRBJ2-1; 8 positions agree with TRBD2. Looked up from germline, CDR1 is SGDLS and CDR2 is YYNGEE. V lost 4 bases, J lost 5 bases, and 11 bases stayed unmatched. The CDR3 sequence is 16 residues long. CDR3 coding DNA: TGTGCCAGCAGCACACCCCTACTAGCGGAGGACAATGAGCAGTTCTTC. Amino acid sequence: CASSTPLLAEDNEQFF.

V usage is TRBV10-3 and J usage is TRBJ2-1; TRBD2 agrees at 10 bases. The V gene end was trimmed by 4 bases and the J gene end by 1 base; junction bases not matched to a gene: 4. Germline V gene data show CDR1 as ENHRY and CDR2 as SYGVKD. There are 16 residues in the CDR3. CDR3 DNA sequence: TGTGCCATCAGTGGGCTAGCGGGAGTGTCCTACAATGAGCAGTTCTTC. Protein product: CAISGLAGVSYNEQFF.

This clone occurred once. The chain recombines TRBV6-5 with TRBJ2-7; TRBD2 is a possible D gene (5 bases). The germline gives CDR1 MNHEY, CDR2 SVGAGI. Trimming removed 4 bases at V and 2 bases at J, with 12 bases between. This CDR3 is built from 14 residues. The CDR3 reads CASSLASGTYEQYF. CDR3 sequence (DNA): TGTGCCAGCAGTTTAGCGAGCGGTACCTACGAGCAGTACTTC.

The rearrangement uses TRBV4-2 and TRBJ1-1, with 10 bases identical to TRBD1. The CDR3 consists of 14 residues. Germline loops: CDR1 LGHNA, CDR2 YNFKEQ. Germline trimming cut 4 bases from V and 4 bases from J; bases unmatched to any gene: 3. CDR3: CASSLGDRGTEAFF. The CDR3 DNA sequence: TGTGCCAGCAGCCTGGGGGACAGGGGCACTGAAGCTTTCTTT.

V gene TRBV9 combines with J gene TRBJ2-3; 7 nucleotides align to TRBD1. V lost 1 base and J lost 1; bases outside the gene matches: 3. Germline assignment: CDR1 SGDLS and CDR2 YYNGEE. The CDR3 covers 15 residues. CDR3 nucleotide sequence: TGTGCCAGCAGCGTAAACACAGGGGGCACAGATACGCAGTATTTT. This codes for CASSVNTGGTDTQYF. The entire variable domain, with the rest obtained from reference TRBV9 and TRBJ2-3, is as follows: DSGVTQTPKHLITATGQRVTLRCSPRSGDLSVYWYQQSLDQGLQFLIQYYNGEERAKGNILERFSAQQFPDLHSELNLSSLELGDSALYFCASSVNTGGTDTQYFGPGTRLTVL.

J is TRBJ1-4 and V is TRBV7-9, with TRBD1 as a possible D gene (5 bases). V lost 0 bases and J lost 7, with 12 bases in between. This CDR3 has 15 amino acids. In germline, CDR1 is SEHNR, CDR2 FQNEAQ (reference sequence). CDR3 residues: CASSLAWGTGEKLFF. Written as DNA, the CDR3 is TGTGCCAGCAGCTTAGCTTGGGGGACTGGTGAAAAACTGTTTTTT. The whole variable domain, remainder taken from reference TRBV7-9 and TRBJ1-4, is DTGVSQNPRHKITKRGQNVTFRCDPISEHNRLYWYRQTLGQGPEFLTYFQNEAQLEKSRLLSDRFSAERPKGSFSTLEIQRTEQGDSAMYLCASSLAWGTGEKLFFGSGTQLSVL.

CDR3 region: CASSPGQTYTGELFF. The CDR3 region has the DNA TGCGCCAGCAGCCCGGGACAGACATACACCGGGGAGCTGTTTTTT. The rearrangement joins TRBV5-1 to TRBJ2-2; 7 nucleotides line up with TRBD1. This CDR3 contains 15 residues. Trimming cost V 4 bases and J 3 bases; bases outside gene matches: 6. The germline V gene has CDR1 SGHRS and CDR2 YFSETQ.